This is a list of T cell receptor beta chains from one sample in a study of blood T cell repertoires in COVID-19. Here immunoSEQ multiplex PCR was the method, and the copy in TCRdb shows in-frame clones only, minus some. There are over 200,000 clones in the sample; 65% to 85% occur only once, and roughly 8% lies in the top ten. Sequencing used peripheral blood. The origin of the receptors is a woman aged 80 or older with acute or convalescent COVID-19. The CDR3 runs from the conserved cysteine through the conserved F or W. The D gene is left open where the match is weak. Part of the rows lack a size; the others show once, few, many or a class for expanded clones.

clone size	D gene	V gene	J gene	CDR3 DNA	CDR3 protein
.	.	TRBV7-8	TRBJ2-3	TGTGCCAGCAGCCCTTCCTCGGATACGCAGTATTTT	CASSPSSDTQYF
.	.	TRBV4-1	TRBJ1-5	TGCGCCAGCAGCCAAGAGGGACAAACCGGTAATCAGCCCCAGCATTTT	CASSQEGQTGNQPQHF
few	TRBD1	TRBV10-1	TRBJ1-6	TGCGCCAGCAGTGAGGGGACAGGGAGTGTGGGATCACCCCTCCACTTT	CASSEGTGSVGSPLHF
.	.	TRBV4-2	TRBJ1-4	TGTGCCAGCACCTCAGATCTTAATGAAAAACTGTTTTTT	CASTSDLNEKLFF
.	.	TRBV7-9	TRBJ1-1	TGTGCCAGCAGCTTAGGGGGGCAGAGAAACACTGAAGCTTTCTTT	CASSLGGQRNTEAFF
many	TRBD1	TRBV19	TRBJ1-4	TGTGCCAGTAGTACGGGACAGACTCGAGAAAAACTGTTTTTT	CASSTGQTREKLFF
.	TRBD1	TRBV5-8	TRBJ2-5	TGTGCCAGCAGCACCGGACAGGGGCCTATGGGGGAGACCCAGTACTTC	CASSTGQGPMGETQYF
once	TRBD1	TRBV6-5	TRBJ1-2	TGTGCCAGCAGCACGGACAGGGGTTTGTCGGGCTACACCTTC	CASSTDRGLSGYTF
.	.	TRBV15	TRBJ1-3	TGTGCCACCAGCAGGCCCTCGAGCCCGAGCTCTGGAAACACCATATATTTT	CATSRPSSPSSGNTIYF
.	.	TRBV19	TRBJ1-3	TGTGCCAGTAGTATCGGGATCCCCGGAAACACCATATATTTT	CASSIGIPGNTIYF
.	.	TRBV19	TRBJ1-5	TGTGCCAGTAGTATAGACAGGGATCAGCCCCAGCATTTT	CASSIDRDQPQHF
.	TRBD2	TRBV3-1/TRBV3-2	TRBJ2-1	TGTGCCAGCAGCCAAGCCTCAGGGCAGGGGAGCGGGAGGGCCGTTGAGCAGTTCTTC	CASSQASGQGSGRAVEQFF
.	.	TRBV30	TRBJ1-5	TGTGCCTGGAGTGTACAACAGGGAGGGAATCAGCCCCAGCATTTT	CAWSVQQGGNQPQHF
once	TRBD1	TRBV4-1	TRBJ1-1	TGCGCCAGCAGCCAAGGGGACAGGGCTAACACTGAAGCTTTCTTT	CASSQGDRANTEAFF
.	.	TRBV29-1	TRBJ1-4	TGCAGCGTTCTGAGGTCTAATGAAAAACTGTTTTTT	CSVLRSNEKLFF
.	TRBD2	TRBV28	TRBJ2-3	TGTGCCAGCAGTTTATCTCGTAGGGCTAGCGGGGGCCTTTCACATAAGGCAGATACGCAGTATTTT	CASSLSRRASGGLSHKADTQYF
.	TRBD1	TRBV27	TRBJ1-2	TGTGCCAGCAGCCGCGCAGGGGGCTATGGCTACACCTTC	CASSRAGGYGYTF
.	TRBD2	TRBV9	TRBJ2-3	TGTGCCAGCAGCGTAGGTAGCGGGGGGGGGACAGATACGCAGTATTTT	CASSVGSGGGTDTQYF
once	TRBD2	TRBV10-1	TRBJ2-5	TGCGCCAGCATGTCAGCGGGAGGAGAACAAGAGACCCAGTACTTC	CASMSAGGEQETQYF